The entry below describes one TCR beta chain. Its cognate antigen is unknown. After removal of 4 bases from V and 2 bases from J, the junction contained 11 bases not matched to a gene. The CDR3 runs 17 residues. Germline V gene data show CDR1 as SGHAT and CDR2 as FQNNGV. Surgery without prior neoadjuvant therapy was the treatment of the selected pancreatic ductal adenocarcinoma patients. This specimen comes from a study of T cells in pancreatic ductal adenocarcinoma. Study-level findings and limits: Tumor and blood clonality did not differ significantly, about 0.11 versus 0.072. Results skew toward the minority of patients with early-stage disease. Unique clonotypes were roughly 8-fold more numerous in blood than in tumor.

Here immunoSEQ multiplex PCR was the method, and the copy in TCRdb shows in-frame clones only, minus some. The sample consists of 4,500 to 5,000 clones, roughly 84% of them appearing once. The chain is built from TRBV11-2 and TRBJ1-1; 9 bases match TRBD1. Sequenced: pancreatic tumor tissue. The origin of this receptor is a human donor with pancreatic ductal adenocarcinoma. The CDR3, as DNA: TGTGCCAGCAGCTCCACGCACGAACAGGGGGCTAACACTGAAGCTTTCTTT. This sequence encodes CASSSTHEQGANTEAFF.